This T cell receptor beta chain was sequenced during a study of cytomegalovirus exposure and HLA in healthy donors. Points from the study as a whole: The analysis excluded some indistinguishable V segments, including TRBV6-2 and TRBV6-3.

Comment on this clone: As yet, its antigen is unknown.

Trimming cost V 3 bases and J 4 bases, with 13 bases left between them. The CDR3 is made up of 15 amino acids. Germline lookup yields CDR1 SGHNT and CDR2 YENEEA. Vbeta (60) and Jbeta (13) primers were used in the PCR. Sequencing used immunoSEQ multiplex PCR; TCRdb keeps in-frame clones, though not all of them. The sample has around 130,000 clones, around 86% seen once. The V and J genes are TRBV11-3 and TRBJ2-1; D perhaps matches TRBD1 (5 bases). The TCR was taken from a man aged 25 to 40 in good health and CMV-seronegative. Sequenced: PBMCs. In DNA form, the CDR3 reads TGTGCCAGCAGCTTCGACAGTCCCCTTTACAATGAGCAGTTCTTC. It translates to CASSFDSPLYNEQFF.